These 10 T cell receptor beta chains originate from one sample sequenced in a study of control samples from healthy donors and cancer patients. The repertoire was sequenced with immunoSEQ multiplex PCR; TCRdb's copy has only in-frame clones and lacks some. The data hold around 17,000 clones, with roughly nine tenths observed a single time. The specimen was PBMCs. These receptors came from a man aged 55-75 years with head and neck cancer.

As to this clone: The junction shows a germline mismatch at one end, possibly a read error. The chain is built from TRBV19 and TRBJ2-6, with 12 nucleotides matching TRBD2. Germline V gene lookup returns CDR1 LNHDA and CDR2 SQIVND (reference sequence). The CDR3 has 19 amino acids. The CDR3 DNA follows: TGTGCCCGTAGCCCCTGGCTAGCGGGGGGGAGGGGGGGGGCCAACGTCCTGACTTTC. It codes for CARSPWLAGGRGGANVLTF. Complete variable domain (other parts from reference TRBV19 and TRBJ2-6): DGGITQSPKYLFRKEGQNVTLSCEQNLNHDAMYWYRQDPGQGLRLIYYSQIVNDFQKGDIAEGYSVSREKKESFPLTVTSAQKNPTAFYLCARSPWLAGGRGGANVLTFGAGSRLTVL.

The chain is built from TRBV5-1 and TRBJ1-1, with a possible D match to TRBD1 (6 bases). The CDR3 is 15 residues long. CDR1 is SGHRS, CDR2 YFSETQ, per germline. Trimming left V 4 bases short and J 3 bases short, with 16 bases between. CDR3 nucleotides: TGCGCCAGCAGCCCTCCGACAGGATCGGACACTGAAGCTTTCTTT. It encodes CASSPPTGSDTEAFF. The full variable domain, rest sourced from reference TRBV5-1 and TRBJ1-1, is KAGVTQTPRYLIKTRGQQVTLSCSPISGHRSVSWYQQTPGQGLQFLFEYFSETQRNKGNFPGRFSGRQFSNSRSEMNVSTLELGDSALYLCASSPPTGSDTEAFFGQGTRLTVV.

The chain recombines TRBV10-1 with TRBJ2-3; 8 bases are shared with TRBD1. V was pared by 6 bases and J by 1 base, with 0 bases of the junction left unmatched. Germline CDR1 and CDR2: WNHNN and SYGVQD (reference sequence). This CDR3 has 13 residues. CDR3 amino acids: CASRGQGTDTQYF. CDR3 DNA: TGCGCCAGCAGGGGACAGGGCACAGATACGCAGTATTTT.

V and J are TRBV6-5 and TRBJ1-1; a weak D match, TRBD1 (5 bases). From germline, CDR1 is MNHEY and CDR2 SVGAGI. The length of the CDR3 is 16 residues. Trimming removed 0 bases from V and 0 bases from J, with 11 bases in between. Here the CDR3 DNA reads TGTGCCAGCAGTTACTCGCTGAGGGGCATGAACACTGAAGCTTTCTTT. Its protein product is CASSYSLRGMNTEAFF.

The V and J genes are TRBV18 and TRBJ2-4; D not certain. The germline V gene encodes CDR1 KGHSH and CDR2 LQKENI. The CDR3 contains 15 residues. The ends were cut back, 3 bases at V and 0 bases at J, with 9 bases in the middle. The CDR3 here is CASSPTEVAKNIQYF. CDR3 DNA: TGTGCCAGCTCACCTACCGAGGTAGCCAAAAACATTCAGTACTTC.

This sequence joins TRBV27 and TRBJ1-1; D is perhaps TRBD1 (5 bases). Trimming removed 5 bases at V and 4 bases at J, with 14 bases between. Germline V gene lookup returns CDR1 MNHEY and CDR2 SMNVEV (reference sequence). The length of the CDR3 is 14 residues. Here the CDR3 reads CASSPRQWSTEAFF. DNA of the CDR3: TGTGCCAGCAGTCCCCGACAGTGGAGCACTGAAGCTTTCTTT.

The chain recombines TRBV7-8 with TRBJ2-1; no firm D call. The CDR3 contains 12 residues. With 5 bases removed from V and 9 bases from J, the gap between germline ends came to 11 bases. Per germline, CDR1 SGHVS and CDR2 FQNEAQ. CDR3 protein: CASSLLRFEQFF. DNA of the CDR3: TGTGCCAGCAGCCTCCTACGTTTTGAGCAGTTCTTC.

The rearrangement joins TRBV5-5 to TRBJ1-4; unclear D gene. Germline CDR1 is SGHKS and CDR2 is YYEKEE (reference sequence). The CDR3 has 14 amino acids. Trimming cost V 2 bases and J 3 bases, with 8 bases left between them. The CDR3 nucleotides are TGTGCCAGCAGCTTTGGCCTCTCTAATGAAAAACTGTTTTTT. It specifies CASSFGLSNEKLFF.

The rearrangement links TRBV7-9 to TRBJ2-1, with D uncertain. Germline V gene lookup returns CDR1 SEHNR and CDR2 FQNEAQ (reference sequence). The CDR3 runs to 13 residues. V was trimmed by 7 bases and J by 6 bases, leaving 13 bases between them. The CDR3 sequence is CASNPSSLNEQFF. CDR3 nucleotides: TGTGCCAGCAACCCCAGTTCTCTCAATGAGCAGTTCTTC.

This clone was seen once. J is TRBJ2-2 and V is TRBV19, with TRBD2 matching over 9 bases. This CDR3 region has 18 residues. The J segment lost 7 bases and the V segment lost 3 bases, leaving 15 bases of the junction unmatched. The V gene's germline CDR1 is LNHDA and CDR2 SQIVND (reference sequence). CDR3 DNA: TGTGCCAGTAGTATGTTCTCCGGCGGCGGGGGGGCCGGCGGGGAGCTGTTTTTT. It codes for CASSMFSGGGGAGGELFF.